This is a list of T cell receptor beta chains from one sample in a study of T-cell memory formation after mild COVID-19. TCRdb re-derived calls from the 5' RACE reads in MiXCR, one entry per CDR3 protein. The profile shows about 430,000 distinct CDR3 sequences, 24% of them singletons. Material for sequencing was PBMCs or a T cell subset sorted from them (not recorded which). The receptors shown here come from an adult woman who had mild COVID-19 (a few samples of this study predate the infection). Cell type and time point are not known. The CDR3 runs from the conserved cysteine through the conserved F or W. The D gene is left open where the match is weak. Clone size, where shown, is once, few, many, or a class for clones that have expanded.

j_call: TRBJ2-2
clone_size: -
d_call: TRBD2
v_call: TRBV15
cdr3_nt: TGTGCCACCAGGGAAGCGGGGGGGAGCACCGGGGAGCTGTTTTTT
cdr3_aa: CATREAGGSTGELFF

j_call: TRBJ2-5
clone_size: -
d_call: -
v_call: TRBV6-5
cdr3_nt: TGTGCCAGCAGTTACGGGAACAGAGGGTACCAAGAGACCCAGTACTTC
cdr3_aa: CASSYGNRGYQETQYF

j_call: TRBJ2-2
clone_size: -
d_call: TRBD2
v_call: TRBV20-1
cdr3_nt: TGCAGTGCTAGAGATAGCGGGAGCACCGGGGAGCTGTTTTTT
cdr3_aa: CSARDSGSTGELFF

j_call: TRBJ1-1
clone_size: many
d_call: -
v_call: TRBV7-9
cdr3_nt: TGTGCCAGCAGCTTAGCACCAAACACTGAAGCTTTCTTT
cdr3_aa: CASSLAPNTEAFF

j_call: TRBJ2-3
clone_size: few
d_call: TRBD2
v_call: TRBV7-9
cdr3_nt: TGTGCCAGCAGGCCGCGACTAGCGAACACAGATACGCAGTATTTT
cdr3_aa: CASRPRLANTDTQYF

j_call: TRBJ2-2
clone_size: few
d_call: TRBD2
v_call: TRBV27
cdr3_nt: TGTGCCAGCAGTCCGGGACTAGCGGGGGGGGAGCTGTTTTTT
cdr3_aa: CASSPGLAGGELFF

j_call: TRBJ1-1
clone_size: -
d_call: -
v_call: TRBV27
cdr3_nt: TGTGCCAGCTTTGGACAGACCTTGACACTTAGTGAAGCTTTCTTT
cdr3_aa: CASFGQTLTLSEAFF

j_call: TRBJ1-3
clone_size: few
d_call: TRBD1
v_call: TRBV5-1
cdr3_nt: TGCGCCAGCAGCTTGTATCGGACAGGGGCCTTCTCTGGAAACACCATATATTTT
cdr3_aa: CASSLYRTGAFSGNTIYF

j_call: TRBJ2-3
clone_size: few
d_call: -
v_call: TRBV2
cdr3_nt: TGTGCCAGCGTCTGGGGGTTTACAGATACGCAGTATTTT
cdr3_aa: CASVWGFTDTQYF

j_call: TRBJ2-3
clone_size: few
d_call: TRBD1
v_call: TRBV14
cdr3_nt: TGTGCCGCCGGGACAGGGATGACAGATACGCAGTATTTT
cdr3_aa: CAAGTGMTDTQYF

j_call: TRBJ2-1
clone_size: few
d_call: TRBD2
v_call: TRBV7-9
cdr3_nt: TGTGCCACCTCGACTAGCGGGGGGTCAGGCTCTTACAATGAGCAGTTCTTC
cdr3_aa: CATSTSGGSGSYNEQFF

j_call: TRBJ2-1
clone_size: -
d_call: TRBD2
v_call: TRBV6-2/TRBV6-3
cdr3_nt: TGTGCCAGCAGTTCCGGACTAGCGGGGGGCCTGAATACGTACAATGAGCAGTTCTTC
cdr3_aa: CASSSGLAGGLNTYNEQFF

j_call: TRBJ1-2
clone_size: few
d_call: -
v_call: TRBV7-9
cdr3_nt: TGTGCCAGCAGCTTAGCGGATTTCTATGGCTACACCTTC
cdr3_aa: CASSLADFYGYTF

j_call: TRBJ2-7
clone_size: -
d_call: -
v_call: TRBV20-1
cdr3_nt: TGCAGTGCTAGGTGGGGGGACGAGCAGTACTTC
cdr3_aa: CSARWGDEQYF

j_call: TRBJ1-2
clone_size: few
d_call: -
v_call: TRBV7-2
cdr3_nt: TGTGCCAGCAGCTTAGAGGGGGGTGGCTACACCTTC
cdr3_aa: CASSLEGGGYTF

j_call: TRBJ2-1
clone_size: few
d_call: TRBD2
v_call: TRBV7-9
cdr3_nt: TGTGCCAGCAGCTTTAGCGGGCCTCACTACAATGAGCAGTTCTTC
cdr3_aa: CASSFSGPHYNEQFF

j_call: TRBJ1-1
clone_size: few
d_call: -
v_call: TRBV11-2
cdr3_nt: TGTGCCAGCAGCTTACCCCGACAGAACACTGAAGCTTTCTTT
cdr3_aa: CASSLPRQNTEAFF

j_call: TRBJ1-5
clone_size: -
d_call: -
v_call: TRBV2
cdr3_nt: TGTGCCAGCAGTGAAGGGACGAGCAATCAGCCCCAGCATTTT
cdr3_aa: CASSEGTSNQPQHF

j_call: TRBJ1-2
clone_size: -
d_call: TRBD1
v_call: TRBV4-1
cdr3_nt: TGCGCCAGCGGGACAGGGGTATGGGGCTACACCTTC
cdr3_aa: CASGTGVWGYTF

j_call: TRBJ1-1
clone_size: few
d_call: -
v_call: TRBV7-9
cdr3_nt: TGTGCCAGCAGCTTAGCGCCGGGACCCGTGAACACTGAAGCTTTCTTT
cdr3_aa: CASSLAPGPVNTEAFF

j_call: TRBJ1-5
clone_size: -
d_call: -
v_call: TRBV7-3
cdr3_nt: TGTGCCAGCAGCTTAACGGCCGAGGGTTATCAGCCCCAGCATTTT
cdr3_aa: CASSLTAEGYQPQHF

j_call: TRBJ2-1
clone_size: few
d_call: TRBD2
v_call: TRBV24-1
cdr3_nt: TGTGCCACCAGTAGGACTAGCGGGGGGGTAGAGCAGTTCTTC
cdr3_aa: CATSRTSGGVEQFF

j_call: TRBJ1-2
clone_size: few
d_call: -
v_call: TRBV20-1
cdr3_nt: TGCAGTGCTCTGGACGGGTGGGACTATGGCTACACCTTC
cdr3_aa: CSALDGWDYGYTF

j_call: TRBJ2-2
clone_size: -
d_call: TRBD2
v_call: TRBV7-3
cdr3_nt: TGTGCCAGCAGCCCGCCGGGACGGGAGGTGCTGTTTTTT
cdr3_aa: CASSPPGREVLFF

j_call: TRBJ1-5
clone_size: -
d_call: -
v_call: TRBV2
cdr3_nt: TGTGCCAGCAGTGAAACGGAGGGTAGCAATCAGCCCCAGCATTTT
cdr3_aa: CASSETEGSNQPQHF

j_call: TRBJ2-7
clone_size: -
d_call: -
v_call: TRBV11-3
cdr3_nt: TGTGCCAGCAGCTTAACGGTACGGTACGAGCAGTACTTC
cdr3_aa: CASSLTVRYEQYF

j_call: TRBJ2-1
clone_size: few
d_call: TRBD2
v_call: TRBV24-1
cdr3_nt: TGTGCCACCAGTGAACCTAGCGGGAGCTCCTACAATGAGCAGTTCTTC
cdr3_aa: CATSEPSGSSYNEQFF

j_call: TRBJ1-1
clone_size: -
d_call: TRBD1
v_call: TRBV5-1
cdr3_nt: TGCGCCAGCAGAGAGACAGGGGGCTTACTTACTGAAGCTTTCTTT
cdr3_aa: CASRETGGLLTEAFF

j_call: TRBJ2-1
clone_size: -
d_call: TRBD2
v_call: TRBV24-1
cdr3_nt: TGTGCCACCAGTGCCCCGGGCGGGAGGTACAATGAGCAGTTCTTC
cdr3_aa: CATSAPGGRYNEQFF

j_call: TRBJ1-6
clone_size: -
d_call: -
v_call: TRBV2
cdr3_nt: TGTGCCAGCAGGAAGGACGACTCCTATAATTCACCCCTCCACTTT
cdr3_aa: CASRKDDSYNSPLHF

j_call: TRBJ2-1
clone_size: -
d_call: -
v_call: TRBV11-2
cdr3_nt: TGTGCCAGCAGCCCTGCAACGTGGGATGAGCAGTTCTTC
cdr3_aa: CASSPATWDEQFF

j_call: TRBJ2-7
clone_size: few
d_call: -
v_call: TRBV29-1
cdr3_nt: TGCAGCGTTGAAAACAGCTACTACGAGCAGTACTTC
cdr3_aa: CSVENSYYEQYF

j_call: TRBJ2-1
clone_size: -
d_call: -
v_call: TRBV12-3/TRBV12-4
cdr3_nt: TGTGCCAGCAGACCTCTTGTGGGAGCGGACAATGAGCAGTTCTTC
cdr3_aa: CASRPLVGADNEQFF

j_call: TRBJ1-1
clone_size: few
d_call: TRBD1
v_call: TRBV5-5
cdr3_nt: TGTGCCAGCAGCTTGGGGGACAGGGGAAGATCTTTCTTT
cdr3_aa: CASSLGDRGRSFF

j_call: TRBJ2-1
clone_size: -
d_call: -
v_call: TRBV30
cdr3_nt: TGTGCCTGGAGTCGCAGTGAGCAGTTCTTC
cdr3_aa: CAWSRSEQFF

j_call: TRBJ2-2
clone_size: once
d_call: -
v_call: TRBV5-5
cdr3_nt: TGTGCCAGCAGCTTGGATGCAGGGATGAACGGGGAGCTGTTTTTT
cdr3_aa: CASSLDAGMNGELFF

j_call: TRBJ2-1
clone_size: -
d_call: TRBD2
v_call: TRBV4-1
cdr3_nt: TGCGCCAGCAGCCAAGAGCTGCGGGAGGTCTATGAGCAGTTCTTC
cdr3_aa: CASSQELREVYEQFF